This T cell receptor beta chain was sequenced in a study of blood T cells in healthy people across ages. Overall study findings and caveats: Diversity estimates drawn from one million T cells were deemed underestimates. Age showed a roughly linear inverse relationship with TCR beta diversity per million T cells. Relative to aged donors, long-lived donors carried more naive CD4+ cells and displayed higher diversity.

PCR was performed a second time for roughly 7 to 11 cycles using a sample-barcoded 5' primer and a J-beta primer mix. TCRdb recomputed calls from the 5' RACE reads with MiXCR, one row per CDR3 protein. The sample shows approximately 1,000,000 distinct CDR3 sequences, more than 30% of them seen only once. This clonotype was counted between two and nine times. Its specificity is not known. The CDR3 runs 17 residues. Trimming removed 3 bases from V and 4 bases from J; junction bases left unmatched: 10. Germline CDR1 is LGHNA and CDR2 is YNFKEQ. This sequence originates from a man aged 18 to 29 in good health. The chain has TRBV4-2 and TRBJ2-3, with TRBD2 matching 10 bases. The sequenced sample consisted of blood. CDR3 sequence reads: CASSQEGRGLASDTQYF. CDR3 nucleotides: TGTGCCAGCAGCCAGGAAGGGAGGGGACTAGCGTCAGATACGCAGTATTTT.